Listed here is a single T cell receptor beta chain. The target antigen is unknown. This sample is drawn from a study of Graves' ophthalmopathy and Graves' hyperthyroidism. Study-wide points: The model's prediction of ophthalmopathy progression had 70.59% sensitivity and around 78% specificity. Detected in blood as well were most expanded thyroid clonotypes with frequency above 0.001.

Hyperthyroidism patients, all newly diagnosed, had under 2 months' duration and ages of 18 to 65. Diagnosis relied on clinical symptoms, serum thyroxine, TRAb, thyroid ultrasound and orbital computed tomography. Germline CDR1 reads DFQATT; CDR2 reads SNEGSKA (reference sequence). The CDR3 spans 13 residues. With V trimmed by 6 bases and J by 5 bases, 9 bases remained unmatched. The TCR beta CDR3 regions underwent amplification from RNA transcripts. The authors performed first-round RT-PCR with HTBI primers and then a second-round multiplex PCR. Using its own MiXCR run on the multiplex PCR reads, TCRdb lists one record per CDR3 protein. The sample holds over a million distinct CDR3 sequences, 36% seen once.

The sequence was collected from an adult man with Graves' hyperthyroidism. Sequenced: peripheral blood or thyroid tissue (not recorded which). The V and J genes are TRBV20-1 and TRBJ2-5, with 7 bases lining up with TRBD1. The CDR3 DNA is TGCAGTGCAACCACAGGGGTGGTGGAGACCCAGTACTTC. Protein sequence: CSATTGVVETQYF.